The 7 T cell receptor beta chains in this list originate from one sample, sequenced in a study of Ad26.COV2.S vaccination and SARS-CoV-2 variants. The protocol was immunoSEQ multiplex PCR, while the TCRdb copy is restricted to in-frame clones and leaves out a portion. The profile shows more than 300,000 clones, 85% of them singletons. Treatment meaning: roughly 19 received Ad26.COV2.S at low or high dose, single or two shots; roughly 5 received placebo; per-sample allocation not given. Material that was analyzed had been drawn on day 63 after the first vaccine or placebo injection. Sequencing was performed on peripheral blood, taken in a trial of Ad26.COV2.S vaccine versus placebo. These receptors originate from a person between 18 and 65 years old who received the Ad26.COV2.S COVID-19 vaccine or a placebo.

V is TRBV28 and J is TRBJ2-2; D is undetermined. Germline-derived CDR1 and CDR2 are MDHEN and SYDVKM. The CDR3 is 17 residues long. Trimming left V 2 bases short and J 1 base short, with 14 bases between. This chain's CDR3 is CASSLLFTVLNTGELFF. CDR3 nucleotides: TGTGCCAGCAGTTTACTTTTTACAGTACTGAACACCGGGGAGCTGTTTTTT. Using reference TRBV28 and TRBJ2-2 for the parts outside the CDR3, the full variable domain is DVKVTQSSRYLVKRTGEKVFLECVQDMDHENMFWYRQDPGLGLRLIYFSYDVKMKEKGDIPEGYSVSREKKERFSLILESASTNQTSMYLCASSLLFTVLNTGELFFGEGSRLTVL.

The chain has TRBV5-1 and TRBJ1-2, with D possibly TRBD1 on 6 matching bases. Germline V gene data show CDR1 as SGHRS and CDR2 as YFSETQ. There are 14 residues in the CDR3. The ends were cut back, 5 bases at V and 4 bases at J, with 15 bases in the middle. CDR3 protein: CASSVRQDSYGYTF. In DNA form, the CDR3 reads TGCGCCAGCAGTGTCAGACAGGACAGCTATGGCTACACCTTC.

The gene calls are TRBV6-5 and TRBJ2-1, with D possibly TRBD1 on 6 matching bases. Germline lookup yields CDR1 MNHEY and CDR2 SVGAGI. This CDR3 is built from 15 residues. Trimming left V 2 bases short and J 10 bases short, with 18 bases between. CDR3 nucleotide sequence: TGTGCCAGCAGTTACGGGTCAGGGGACCCCGCCGAGCAGTTCTTC. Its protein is CASSYGSGDPAEQFF.

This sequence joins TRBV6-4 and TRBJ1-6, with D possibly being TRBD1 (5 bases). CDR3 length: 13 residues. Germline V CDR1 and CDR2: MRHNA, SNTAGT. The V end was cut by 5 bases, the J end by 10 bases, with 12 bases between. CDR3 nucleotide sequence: TGTGCCAGCAGTAGGGACCGGTGGTCACCCCTCCACTTT. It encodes CASSRDRWSPLHF.

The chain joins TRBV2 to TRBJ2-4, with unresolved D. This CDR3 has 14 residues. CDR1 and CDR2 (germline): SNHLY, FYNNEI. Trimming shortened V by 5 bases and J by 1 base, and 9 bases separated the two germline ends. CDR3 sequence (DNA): TGTGCCAGCAGTAGCAGGCTGGCCAAAAACATTCAGTACTTC. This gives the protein CASSSRLAKNIQYF.

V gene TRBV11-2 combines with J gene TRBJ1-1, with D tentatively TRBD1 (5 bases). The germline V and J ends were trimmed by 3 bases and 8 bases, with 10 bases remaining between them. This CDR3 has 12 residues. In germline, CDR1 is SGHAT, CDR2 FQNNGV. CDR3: CASSLAGREAFF. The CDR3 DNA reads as TGTGCCAGCAGCTTGGCAGGGCGGGAAGCTTTCTTT.

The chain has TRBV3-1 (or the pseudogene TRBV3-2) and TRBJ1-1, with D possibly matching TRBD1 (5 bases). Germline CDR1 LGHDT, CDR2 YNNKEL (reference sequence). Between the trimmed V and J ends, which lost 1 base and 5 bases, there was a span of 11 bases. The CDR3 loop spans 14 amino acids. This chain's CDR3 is CASSQGGVGTEAFF. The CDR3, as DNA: TGTGCCAGCAGCCAAGGGGGCGTGGGAACTGAAGCTTTCTTT.